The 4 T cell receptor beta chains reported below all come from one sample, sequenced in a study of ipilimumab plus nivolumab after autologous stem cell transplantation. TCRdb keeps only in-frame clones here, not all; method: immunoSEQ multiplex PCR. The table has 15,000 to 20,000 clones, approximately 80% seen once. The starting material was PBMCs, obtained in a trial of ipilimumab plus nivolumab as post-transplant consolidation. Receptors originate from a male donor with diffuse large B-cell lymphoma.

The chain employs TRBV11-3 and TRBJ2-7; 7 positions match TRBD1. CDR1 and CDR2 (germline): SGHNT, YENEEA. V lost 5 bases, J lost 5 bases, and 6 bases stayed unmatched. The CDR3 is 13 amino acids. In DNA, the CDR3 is TGTGCCAGCAGCAGCCAACAGGGGAACGAGCAGTACTTC. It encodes CASSSQQGNEQYF. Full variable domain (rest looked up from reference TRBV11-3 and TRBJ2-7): EAGVVQSPRYKIIEKKQPVAFWCNPISGHNTLYWYLQNLGQGPELLIRYENEEAVDDSQLPKDRFSAERLKGVDSTLKIQPAELGDSAVYLCASSSQQGNEQYFGPGTRLTVT.

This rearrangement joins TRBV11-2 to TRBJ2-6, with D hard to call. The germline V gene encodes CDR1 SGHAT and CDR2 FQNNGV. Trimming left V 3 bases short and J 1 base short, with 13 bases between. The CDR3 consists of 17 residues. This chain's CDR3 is CASSFTLQMSGANVLTF. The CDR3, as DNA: TGTGCCAGCAGCTTCACCCTACAGATGTCTGGGGCCAACGTCCTGACTTTC.

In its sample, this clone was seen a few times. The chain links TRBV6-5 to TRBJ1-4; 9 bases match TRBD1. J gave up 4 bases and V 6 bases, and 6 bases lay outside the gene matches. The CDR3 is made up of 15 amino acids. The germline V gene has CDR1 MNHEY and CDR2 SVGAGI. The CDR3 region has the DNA TGTGCCAGCAGAATTATGGGACAGGGTAATGAAAAACTGTTTTTT. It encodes CASRIMGQGNEKLFF.

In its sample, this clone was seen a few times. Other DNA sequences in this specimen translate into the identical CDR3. The CDR3 sequence is CASSQQGNTEAFF. CDR3 sequence (DNA): TGTGCCAGCAGTCAACAGGGGAACACTGAAGCTTTCTTT. The rearrangement uses TRBV27 and TRBJ1-1; D is perhaps TRBD1 (6 bases). The CDR3 is 13 amino acids. Between the trimmed V and J ends, which lost 5 bases and 1 base, there was a span of 8 bases. The germline V gene has CDR1 MNHEY and CDR2 SMNVEV (reference sequence).